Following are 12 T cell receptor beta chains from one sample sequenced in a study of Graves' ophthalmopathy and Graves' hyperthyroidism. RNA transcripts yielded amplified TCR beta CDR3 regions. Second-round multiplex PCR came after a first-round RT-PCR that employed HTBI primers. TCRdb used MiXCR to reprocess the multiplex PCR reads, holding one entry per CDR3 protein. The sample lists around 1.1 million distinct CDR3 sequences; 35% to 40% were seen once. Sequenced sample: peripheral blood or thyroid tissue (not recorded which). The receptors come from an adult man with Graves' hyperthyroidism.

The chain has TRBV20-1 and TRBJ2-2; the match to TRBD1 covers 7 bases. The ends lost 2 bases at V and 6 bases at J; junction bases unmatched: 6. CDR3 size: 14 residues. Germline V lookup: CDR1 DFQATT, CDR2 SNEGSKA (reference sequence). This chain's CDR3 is CSARKTGMAGELFF. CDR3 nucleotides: TGCAGTGCTAGAAAGACAGGGATGGCCGGGGAGCTGTTTTTT.

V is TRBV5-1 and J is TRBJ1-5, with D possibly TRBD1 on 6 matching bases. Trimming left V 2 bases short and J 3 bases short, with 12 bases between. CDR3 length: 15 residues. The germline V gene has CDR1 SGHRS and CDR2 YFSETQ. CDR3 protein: CASSFEQGPNQPQHF. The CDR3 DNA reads TGCGCCAGCAGCTTCGAGCAGGGGCCCAATCAGCCCCAGCATTTT.

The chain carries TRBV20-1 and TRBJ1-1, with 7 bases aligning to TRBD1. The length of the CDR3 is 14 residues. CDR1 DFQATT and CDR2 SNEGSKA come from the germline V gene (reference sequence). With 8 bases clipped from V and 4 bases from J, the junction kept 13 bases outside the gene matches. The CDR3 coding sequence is TGCAGTCCTCAGAGACAGGGTCGAGTCACTGAAGCTTTCTTT. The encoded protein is CSPQRQGRVTEAFF.

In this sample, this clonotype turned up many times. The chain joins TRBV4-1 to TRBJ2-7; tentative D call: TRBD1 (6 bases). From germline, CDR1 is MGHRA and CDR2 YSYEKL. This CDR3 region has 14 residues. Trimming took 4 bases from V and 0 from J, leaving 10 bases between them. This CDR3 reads CASSLRQVSYEQYF. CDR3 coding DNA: TGCGCCAGCAGCCTACGACAGGTCTCCTACGAGCAGTACTTC.

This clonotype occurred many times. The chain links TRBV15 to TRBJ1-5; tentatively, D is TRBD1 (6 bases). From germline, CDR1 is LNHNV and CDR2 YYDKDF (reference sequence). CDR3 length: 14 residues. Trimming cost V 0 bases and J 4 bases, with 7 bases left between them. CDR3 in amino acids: CATSRDGQNQPQHF. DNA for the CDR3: TGTGCCACCAGCAGAGATGGACAGAATCAGCCCCAGCATTTT. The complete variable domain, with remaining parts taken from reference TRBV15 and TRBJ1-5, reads DAMVIQNPRYQVTQFGKPVTLSCSQTLNHNVMYWYQQKSSQAPKLLFHYYDKDFNNEADTPDNFQSRRPNTSFCFLDIRSPGLGDTAMYLCATSRDGQNQPQHFGDGTRLSIL.

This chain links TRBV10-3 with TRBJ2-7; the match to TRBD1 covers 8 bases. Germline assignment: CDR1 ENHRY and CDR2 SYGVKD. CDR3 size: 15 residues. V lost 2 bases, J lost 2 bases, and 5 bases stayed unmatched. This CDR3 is CAISEPGTGTYEQYF. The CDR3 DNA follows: TGTGCCATCAGTGAGCCGGGGACAGGCACCTACGAGCAGTACTTC.

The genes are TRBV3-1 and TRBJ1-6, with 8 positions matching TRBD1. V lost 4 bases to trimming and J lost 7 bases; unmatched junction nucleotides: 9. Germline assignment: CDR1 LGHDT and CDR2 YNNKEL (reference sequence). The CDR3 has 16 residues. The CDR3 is CASSRRLQGANSPLHF. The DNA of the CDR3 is TGTGCCAGCAGCCGAAGACTCCAGGGGGCAAATTCACCCCTCCACTTT.

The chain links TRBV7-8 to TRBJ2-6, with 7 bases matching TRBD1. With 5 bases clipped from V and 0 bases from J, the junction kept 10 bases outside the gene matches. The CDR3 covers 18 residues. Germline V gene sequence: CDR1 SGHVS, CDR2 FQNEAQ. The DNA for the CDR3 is TGTGCCAGCAGCCAGGGACAGATGCTAGGCTCTGGGGCCAACGTCCTGACTTTC. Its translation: CASSQGQMLGSGANVLTF.

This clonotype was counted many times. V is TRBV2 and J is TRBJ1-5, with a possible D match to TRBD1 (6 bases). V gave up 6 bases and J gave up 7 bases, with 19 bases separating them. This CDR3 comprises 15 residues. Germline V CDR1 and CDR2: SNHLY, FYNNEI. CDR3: CASSLQGLSAQPQHF. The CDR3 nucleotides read TGTGCCAGCAGCCTACAGGGCTTATCTGCGCAGCCCCAGCATTTT.

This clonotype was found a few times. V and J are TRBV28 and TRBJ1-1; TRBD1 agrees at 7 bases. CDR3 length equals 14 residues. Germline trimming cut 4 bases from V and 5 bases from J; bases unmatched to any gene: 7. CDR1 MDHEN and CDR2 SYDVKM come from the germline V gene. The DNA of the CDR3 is TGTGCCAGCAGTTCCTCCGGCAGGGGGACTGAAGCTTTCTTT. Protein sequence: CASSSSGRGTEAFF. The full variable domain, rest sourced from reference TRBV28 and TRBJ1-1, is DVKVTQSSRYLVKRTGEKVFLECVQDMDHENMFWYRQDPGLGLRLIYFSYDVKMKEKGDIPEGYSVSREKKERFSLILESASTNQTSMYLCASSSSGRGTEAFFGQGTRLTVV.

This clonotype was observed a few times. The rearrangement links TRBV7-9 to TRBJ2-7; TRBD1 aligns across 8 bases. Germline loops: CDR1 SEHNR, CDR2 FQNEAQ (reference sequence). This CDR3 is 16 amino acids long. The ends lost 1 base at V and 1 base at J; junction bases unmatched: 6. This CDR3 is CASSLGAGQGSYEQYF. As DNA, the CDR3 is TGTGCCAGCAGCTTAGGGGCTGGACAGGGTTCCTACGAGCAGTACTTC.

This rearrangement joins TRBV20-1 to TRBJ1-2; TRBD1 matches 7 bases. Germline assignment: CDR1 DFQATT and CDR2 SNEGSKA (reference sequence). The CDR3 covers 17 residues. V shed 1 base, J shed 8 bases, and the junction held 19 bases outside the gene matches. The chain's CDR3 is CSARVGQRSPYSGGYTF. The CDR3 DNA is TGCAGTGCTAGAGTGGGACAGAGGTCCCCATACTCGGGGGGCTACACCTTC.